This entry describes one T cell receptor (beta chain). There are a few counts of this clone. Its antigen is currently not known. Qualities for individual bases were not recorded, and no much larger clone is one base off. The CDR1 and CDR2 encoded by the germline V gene are MDHEN and SYDVKM. The CDR3 has 15 amino acids, counting the end cysteine and phenylalanine. The retained sequence is limited to the CDR3, 45 bases, with the frame set at the first base. The V end loses 2 bases and the J end loses 7 bases, and a stretch of 15 bases separates them. This sample is part of a study of shared clonotypes between healthy human individuals (dated by TCRdb to 2019 to 2021). The study in broad terms: The cohort included three men and a couple of women between 18 and 49 years of age. For each donor, CD4 naive and CD4 memory were each given three plates, CD8 naive was given two plates, and CD8 memory was given one plate. To estimate repertoire size and how much clonotype sharing occurs between individuals, the study deeply sequenced the blood TCR repertoires of several healthy adults. Different laboratories and diverse techniques were used to prepare libraries and sequence TCR repertoires, to increase sequencing depth and limit assay-specific biases. Between about 0.94 and 8.9 billion PBMCs per donor were obtained by leukapheresis. Results and caveats for the whole study, not just this receptor: Compared with non-shared clonotypes, clonotypes shared by all four sorted-subset donors had higher generation probabilities. Based on pairwise subsampling, the degree of clonotype sharing among donors was expected to be affected by sequencing depth. The genetic and exposure-history diversity represented was limited by the small number of donors. Incomplete sequencing was indicated by rarefaction of sorted-subset datasets, despite the large sequencing depth. Larger estimated clonotype richness was generally found for naive subsets than for memory subsets. Sampling was restricted to blood, and TCR repertoires in tissues likely differ from the TCR repertoires found in blood. When a few donors were compared, the shared fraction of clonotypes was about 5.4% for naive CD4, about 4% for naive CD8, roughly 2.5% for memory CD4, and around 0.37% for memory CD8.

Using the deep immunoSEQ assay, multiplex PCR amplified TCR CDR3 regions from genomic DNA. Genomic DNA extracted from each cell subset was distributed evenly over all wells of several immunoSEQ 96-well plates, and each plate served as one replicate. For sorted subsets, approximately 200 ng of genomic DNA, equivalent to some 30,000 T cell genomes, went into each replicate PCR. Purified libraries were quantified with a Qubit 3.0 fluorometer, sized on a Bioanalyzer 2100, and re-quantified with the KAPA Library Quantification kit. Every immunoSEQ 96-well plate was sequenced on a separate single-read 150-cycle Illumina NextSeq 550 flow cell. As for how the authors treated the data: Because the immunoSEQ output included only junctional sequences and no quality scores, the filtering could not be the same as the filtering used for full-length reads. To assign V/J genes and CDR3, sequences were annotated using PyIR, a Python wrapper for IgBLAST v1.9, with IMGT germline references. Reads were filtered out if the reads had weak V/J assignments (E-value above 1e-6), no CDR3, stop codons, out-of-frame junctions, or ambiguous translated residues. V3J clonotypes were defined as sequences sharing the same inferred V gene, J gene, and CDR3 amino acid sequence. The percentage overlap between two repertoires was calculated by dividing the number of shared unique clonotypes by the size of the smaller repertoire. Three approaches were used to assess repertoire richness: RTK rarefaction, the Chao1 estimator, and Recon v2.1 estimates of unobserved clonotypes. Generation probabilities were computed with OLGA for all TCRbeta clonotypes obtained by the gDNA method from a handful of donors. TCRdb limited this immuneACCESS table to in-frame rearrangements with V and J called. A share of clones is missing; checked studies link under half to unresolved V genes, and the rest is unexplained. V and J calls and clone size come straight from that table; D and trimming were deduced from the DNA. Within this sample are roughly 200,000 clones, with 66% of them counted one time only. The ten largest clones represent about 9.4% of the sample.

The donors were healthy, HIV-negative adults who had no recently reported acute infections or vaccinations. All donors were Caucasian adults living in Nashville, Tennessee, USA. CD4+ T cells were enriched through magnetic negative selection, after which naive cells were positively selected on CD45RA and the remaining negative fraction served as the memory subset. After blood collection by leukapheresis, PBMCs were isolated using Ficoll-Histopaque density gradient centrifugation and then cryopreserved in the vapor phase of liquid nitrogen. Purity and quantity of every magnetically sorted T cell population were checked by analytical flow cytometry. From each sorted fraction, genomic DNA was isolated and quantified by UV absorbance on a Nanodrop 2000c.

This receptor was obtained from a man younger than 45 in good health. The sample taken for sequencing was memory CD4+ T cells sorted from blood. The cell subset or site label on this specimen signifies: CD45RA-negative fraction. The sequence joins TRBV28 to TRBJ2-1; the best D guess is TRBD2, with 5 bases matching. The CDR3: CASSLRVFGVNEQFF. The nucleotide sequence is TGTGCCAGCAGTTTAAGGGTTTTCGGGGTAAATGAGCAGTTCTTC.